The T cell receptor (beta chain) under discussion was sequenced for a study of response to subunit inactivated influenza vaccine. Overall study findings and caveats: Each seasonal influenza vaccination recruits few new T cells, the authors suggested.

TCRdb re-derived calls from the RT-PCR reads in MiXCR, one entry per CDR3 protein. The data show 550,000 to 800,000 distinct CDR3 sequences, around a sixth seen once. The V gene lost 6 bases and the J gene lost 4 bases, with 9 bases spanning the gap. The V gene's germline CDR1 is KGHDR and CDR2 SFDVKD. The CDR3 consists of 13 residues. This clonotype was observed a few times. Its cognate antigen is unknown. The chain links TRBV24-1 to TRBJ1-5; unclear D gene. The source material was PBMCs from blood, sampled about 13 days after vaccination. This sequence was found in a man aged 45 to 65 who received an inactivated influenza vaccine. The CDR3 protein is CATSRNDNQPQHF. The CDR3, as DNA: TGTGCCACCAGTCGAAATGATAATCAGCCCCAGCATTTT.